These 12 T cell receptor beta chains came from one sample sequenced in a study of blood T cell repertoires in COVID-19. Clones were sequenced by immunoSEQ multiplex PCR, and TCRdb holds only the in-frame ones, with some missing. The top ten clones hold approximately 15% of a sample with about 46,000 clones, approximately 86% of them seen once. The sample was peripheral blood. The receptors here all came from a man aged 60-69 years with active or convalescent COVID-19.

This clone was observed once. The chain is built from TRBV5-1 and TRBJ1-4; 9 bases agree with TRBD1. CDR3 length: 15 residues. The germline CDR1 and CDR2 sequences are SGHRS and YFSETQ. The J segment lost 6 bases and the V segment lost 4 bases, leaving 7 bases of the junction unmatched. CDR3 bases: TGCGCCAGCAGCGCGGACAGGGGAGAAGATGAAAAACTGTTTTTT. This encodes CASSADRGEDEKLFF.

This CDR3 is CASSPWTGTYEQYF. CDR3 DNA sequence: TGTGCCAGCTCACCCTGGACAGGGACCTACGAGCAGTACTTC. This chain connects TRBV18 to TRBJ2-7; 8 bases line up with TRBD1. J gave up 2 bases and V 3 bases, and 3 bases lay outside the gene matches. This CDR3 has 14 amino acids. Germline lookup yields CDR1 KGHSH and CDR2 LQKENI. Full variable domain (rest looked up from reference TRBV18 and TRBJ2-7): NAGVMQNPRHLVRRRGQEARLRCSPMKGHSHVYWYRQLPEEGLKFMVYLQKENIIDESGMPKERFSAEFPKEGPSILRIQQVVRGDSAAYFCASSPWTGTYEQYFGPGTRLTVT.

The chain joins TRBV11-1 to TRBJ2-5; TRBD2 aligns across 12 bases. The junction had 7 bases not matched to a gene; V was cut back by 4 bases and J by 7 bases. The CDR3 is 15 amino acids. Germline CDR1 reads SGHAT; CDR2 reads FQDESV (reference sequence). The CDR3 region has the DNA TGTGCCAGCAGCTCTGGACTAGCGGGGTTAGGGACCCAGTACTTC. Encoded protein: CASSSGLAGLGTQYF. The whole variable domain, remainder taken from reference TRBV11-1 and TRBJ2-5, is EAEVAQSPRYKITEKSQAVAFWCDPISGHATLYWYRQILGQGPELLVQFQDESVVDDSQLPKDRFSAERLKGVDSTLKIQPAELGDSAMYLCASSSGLAGLGTQYFGPGTRLLVL.

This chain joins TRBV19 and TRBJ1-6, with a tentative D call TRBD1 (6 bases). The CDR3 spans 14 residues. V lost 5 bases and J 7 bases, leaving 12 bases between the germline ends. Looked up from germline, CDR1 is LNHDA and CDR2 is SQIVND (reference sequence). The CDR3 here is CASSWGRGNSPLHF. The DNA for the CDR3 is TGTGCCAGTAGTTGGGGGCGCGGCAATTCACCCCTCCACTTT.

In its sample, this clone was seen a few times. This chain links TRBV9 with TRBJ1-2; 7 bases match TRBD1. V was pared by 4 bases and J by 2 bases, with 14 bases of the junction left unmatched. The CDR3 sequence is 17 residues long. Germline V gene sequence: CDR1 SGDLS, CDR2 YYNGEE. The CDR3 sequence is CASSSYTGEGGNYGYTF. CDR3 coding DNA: TGTGCCAGCAGCTCTTATACAGGGGAAGGAGGAAACTATGGCTACACCTTC.

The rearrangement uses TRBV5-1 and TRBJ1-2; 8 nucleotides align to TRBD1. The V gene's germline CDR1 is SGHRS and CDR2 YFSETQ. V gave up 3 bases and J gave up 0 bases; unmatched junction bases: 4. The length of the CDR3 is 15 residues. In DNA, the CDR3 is TGCGCCAGCAGCTCTCAGGGGGCCTCTAACTATGGCTACACCTTC. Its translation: CASSSQGASNYGYTF.

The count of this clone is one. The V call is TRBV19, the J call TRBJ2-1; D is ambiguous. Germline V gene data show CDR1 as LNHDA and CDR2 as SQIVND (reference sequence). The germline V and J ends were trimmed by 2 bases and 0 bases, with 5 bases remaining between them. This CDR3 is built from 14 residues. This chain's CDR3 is CASSITSSYNEQFF. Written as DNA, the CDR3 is TGTGCCAGTAGTATAACCAGCTCCTACAATGAGCAGTTCTTC.

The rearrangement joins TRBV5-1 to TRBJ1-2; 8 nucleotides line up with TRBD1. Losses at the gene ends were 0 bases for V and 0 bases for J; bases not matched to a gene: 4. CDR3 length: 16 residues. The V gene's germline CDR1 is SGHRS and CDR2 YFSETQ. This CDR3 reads CASSLGQGPSNYGYTF. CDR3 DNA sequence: TGCGCCAGCAGCTTGGGACAGGGGCCTTCTAACTATGGCTACACCTTC. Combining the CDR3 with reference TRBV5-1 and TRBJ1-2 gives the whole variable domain KAGVTQTPRYLIKTRGQQVTLSCSPISGHRSVSWYQQTPGQGLQFLFEYFSETQRNKGNFPGRFSGRQFSNSRSEMNVSTLELGDSALYLCASSLGQGPSNYGYTFGSGTRLTVV.

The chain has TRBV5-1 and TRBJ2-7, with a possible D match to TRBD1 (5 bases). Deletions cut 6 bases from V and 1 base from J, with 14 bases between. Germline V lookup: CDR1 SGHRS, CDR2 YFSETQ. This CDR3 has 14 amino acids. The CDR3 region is CASNRQFGSYEQYF. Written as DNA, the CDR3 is TGCGCCAGCAACCGACAGTTTGGGTCCTACGAGCAGTACTTC.

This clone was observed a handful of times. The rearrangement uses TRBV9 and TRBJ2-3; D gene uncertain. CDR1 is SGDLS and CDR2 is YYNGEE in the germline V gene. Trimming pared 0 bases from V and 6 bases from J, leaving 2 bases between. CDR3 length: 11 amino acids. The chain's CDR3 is CASSVADTQYF. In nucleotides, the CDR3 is TGTGCCAGCAGCGTAGCGGATACGCAGTATTTT.

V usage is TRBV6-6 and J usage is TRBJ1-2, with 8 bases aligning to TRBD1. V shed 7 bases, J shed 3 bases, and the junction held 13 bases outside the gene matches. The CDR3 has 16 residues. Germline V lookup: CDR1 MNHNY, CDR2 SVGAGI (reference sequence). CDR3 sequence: CASTSPWTGWDYGYTF. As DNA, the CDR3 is TGTGCCAGCACCTCACCCTGGACAGGGTGGGACTATGGCTACACCTTC.

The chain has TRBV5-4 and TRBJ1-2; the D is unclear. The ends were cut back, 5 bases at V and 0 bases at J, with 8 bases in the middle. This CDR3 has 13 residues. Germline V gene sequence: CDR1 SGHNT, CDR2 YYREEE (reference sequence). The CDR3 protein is CASRMIANYGYTF. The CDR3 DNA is TGTGCCAGCAGAATGATAGCTAACTATGGCTACACCTTC.